Below are 21 T cell receptor beta chains sequenced from a single sample in a study of blood T cell repertoires in COVID-19 (TCRdb year 2020). Library creation used the immunoSEQ multiplex PCR assay. Sourced from immuneACCESS, this table was stored by TCRdb with only in-frame sequences that have V and J called. A share of the clones is absent; for the studies checked, an unresolved V gene accounts for under half, and the remainder has no known explanation. For this sample the table gives approximately 50,000 clones, of which over 85% were detected only once. The ten largest clonotypes hold 3.5% to 4% of the sample. Sequenced material: peripheral blood. Source of these receptors: a human donor in a cohort sampled during active COVID-19.

V and J are TRBV9 and TRBJ1-3; D unresolved. The germline V gene has CDR1 SGDLS and CDR2 YYNGEE. The germline V and J ends were trimmed by 0 bases and 0 bases, with 13 bases remaining between them. The CDR3 has 17 residues. The CDR3 DNA follows: TGTGCCAGCAGCGTAGGCGGAGGGAGCGGCTCTGGAAACACCATATATTTT. Protein product: CASSVGGGSGSGNTIYF.

The gene calls are TRBV23-1 and TRBJ2-6, with D possibly TRBD2 on 5 matching bases. TRBV23-1 is treated as an ORF (open reading frame) with a function not yet certain. The CDR3 consists of 22 residues. The V end was cut by 2 bases, the J end by 0 bases, with 26 bases between. Here the CDR3 DNA reads TGCGCCAGCAGTCAACCGATTTTGCCCTCGCGCGGGTTAAACTCTGGGGCCAACGTCCTGACTTTC. Translating gives CASSQPILPSRGLNSGANVLTF.

This clone was seen a single time. The rearrangement links TRBV5-1 to TRBJ2-7; D is perhaps TRBD1 (5 bases). This CDR3 has 13 residues. Trimming removed 2 bases from V and 4 bases from J, with 10 bases in between. Germline loops: CDR1 SGHRS, CDR2 YFSETQ. The CDR3 loop reads CASSFGAEYEQYF. The CDR3, as DNA: TGCGCCAGCAGCTTTGGGGCCGAGTACGAGCAGTACTTC.

The chain has TRBV2 and TRBJ1-2; TRBD1 might be the D (5 bases). This CDR3 is built from 18 residues. V lost 0 bases and J 1 base, leaving 18 bases between the germline ends. CDR1 and CDR2 from the germline V gene are SNHLY and FYNNEI. Here the CDR3 reads CASSEAGTGVQINYGYTF. The CDR3 nucleotides are TGTGCCAGCAGTGAAGCCGGAACAGGCGTCCAAATTAACTATGGCTACACCTTC. Together with reference TRBV2 and TRBJ1-2, the CDR3 gives the full variable domain: EPEVTQTPSHQVTQMGQEVILRCVPISNHLYFYWYRQILGQKVEFLVSFYNNEISEKSEIFDDQFSVERPDGSNFTLKIRSTKLEDSAMYFCASSEAGTGVQINYGYTFGSGTRLTVV.

V usage is TRBV7-3 and J usage is TRBJ2-6, with no clear D. The CDR3 length is 14 residues. Per the germline V gene, CDR1 is SGHTA and CDR2 is FQGTGA. V was clipped by 4 bases and J by 5 bases, with 9 bases between them. The CDR3 protein is CASSSSPWANVLTF. CDR3 coding DNA: TGTGCCAGCAGCTCGTCTCCCTGGGCCAACGTCCTGACTTTC.

The chain has TRBV10-3 and TRBJ2-1; 7 bases map to TRBD2. V dropped 7 bases and J dropped 9; count of bases not matched to a gene: 9. The CDR3 length is 13 residues. Germline assignment: CDR1 ENHRY and CDR2 SYGVKD. CDR3 sequence: CAITARGDTEQFF. The CDR3 bases are TGTGCCATCACCGCCCGGGGGGATACTGAGCAGTTCTTC.

The V gene is TRBV10-3, the J gene TRBJ1-3; D gene ambiguous. This CDR3 contains 15 residues. The V gene's germline CDR1 is ENHRY and CDR2 SYGVKD. Trimming removed 0 bases from V and 4 bases from J, with 10 bases in between. CDR3 sequence: CAISESSAQGNTIYF. CDR3 DNA: TGTGCCATCAGTGAGTCGAGTGCACAGGGAAACACCATATATTTT.

The CDR3 sequence is CASSLGTGGNQPQHF. CDR3 nucleotides: TGTGCCAGCAGCTTGGGGACAGGGGGGAATCAGCCCCAGCATTTT. This chain links TRBV27 with TRBJ1-5; 11 nucleotides align to TRBD1. The V gene's germline CDR1 is MNHEY and CDR2 SMNVEV (reference sequence). V lost 6 bases to trimming and J lost 4 bases; unmatched junction nucleotides: 5. CDR3 size: 15 residues.

The V call is TRBV19, the J call TRBJ1-1; possible D gene TRBD1, 5 bases. Germline CDR1 reads LNHDA; CDR2 reads SQIVND (reference sequence). The V and J ends lost 2 bases and 4 bases respectively, with 11 bases between them. The CDR3 extends over 14 amino acids. The CDR3 DNA sequence: TGTGCCAGTAGTATATTGGGGGGGATCACTGAAGCTTTCTTT. It yields the protein CASSILGGITEAFF.

The V call is TRBV6-6, the J call TRBJ2-7, with a weak D call TRBD1 (6 bases). Trimming took 5 bases from V and 4 from J, leaving 18 bases between them. Germline-derived CDR1 and CDR2 are MNHNY and SVGAGI (reference sequence). The CDR3 is 15 amino acids. CDR3 residues: CASSTQSGAGYEQYF. The CDR3 nucleotides are TGTGCCAGCAGTACCCAGTCAGGGGCGGGTTACGAGCAGTACTTC.

The chain uses TRBV2 and TRBJ2-3; 9 bases line up with TRBD2. Germline CDR1 SNHLY, CDR2 FYNNEI. The CDR3 is 14 amino acids. J was trimmed by 4 bases and V by 6 bases; bases with no gene match: 5. The CDR3 DNA follows: TGTGCCAGCAGAAAAGGACTAGCGCCAGATACGCAGTATTTT. Protein: CASRKGLAPDTQYF.

This clone has just a few counts. J is TRBJ1-2 and V is TRBV5-1, with D hard to call. The CDR3 sequence is 13 residues long. V lost 1 base to trimming and J lost 1 base, with 5 bases between them. Germline loops: CDR1 SGHRS, CDR2 YFSETQ. The CDR3 DNA reads TGCGCCAGCAGCTTGAGTAGTAACTATGGCTACACCTTC. It is translated as CASSLSSNYGYTF.

The chain combines TRBV3-1 (or the pseudogene TRBV3-2) with TRBJ2-7; 9 positions agree with TRBD1. Germline V gene sequence: CDR1 LGHDT, CDR2 YNNKEL (reference sequence). This CDR3 is 13 amino acids long. Losses at the gene ends were 1 base for V and 6 bases for J; bases not matched to a gene: 1. The CDR3 sequence is CASSQVQGAEQYF. The CDR3 nucleotides read TGTGCCAGCAGCCAAGTACAGGGGGCCGAGCAGTACTTC.

The CDR3 loop is CASSMRIQETQYF. The CDR3 DNA is TGTGCCAGTAGTATGCGGATCCAAGAGACCCAGTACTTC. V and J are TRBV19 and TRBJ2-5, with unresolved D. Looked up from germline, CDR1 is LNHDA and CDR2 is SQIVND (reference sequence). The V gene lost 3 bases and the J gene lost 1 base, with 6 bases spanning the gap. CDR3 length: 13 amino acids.

This chain connects TRBV7-8 to TRBJ1-1; 8 bases are shared with TRBD1. In germline, CDR1 is SGHVS, CDR2 FQNEAQ. The CDR3 extends over 17 amino acids. J lost 2 bases, V lost 5 bases, and 13 bases had no gene match. The chain's CDR3 is CASSGEVDRAINTEAFF. The DNA for the CDR3 is TGTGCCAGCAGCGGGGAGGTGGACAGGGCGATCAACACTGAAGCTTTCTTT.

This chain uses TRBV7-9 with TRBJ1-1; no reliable D call. V shed 2 bases and J shed 3 bases, with 7 bases lying between them. This CDR3 contains 13 residues. The V gene's germline CDR1 is SEHNR and CDR2 FQNEAQ (reference sequence). The DNA of the CDR3 is TGTGCCAGCAGCTTATCGGTTGACACTGAAGCTTTCTTT. The encoded protein is CASSLSVDTEAFF.

The chain couples TRBV24-1 to TRBJ2-7; D is uncertain. This CDR3 region has 11 residues. CDR1 is KGHDR, CDR2 SFDVKD, per germline. V lost 3 bases and J lost 6, with 5 bases in between. This CDR3 reads CATSDTTEQYF. The CDR3 DNA reads TGTGCCACCAGTGATACTACCGAGCAGTACTTC.

The chain couples TRBV6-1 to TRBJ2-7, with D unresolved. Germline-derived CDR1 and CDR2 are MNHNS and SASEGT. The CDR3 runs 13 residues. V lost 3 bases and J lost 3, with 9 bases in between. For the CDR3, the DNA is TGTGCCAGCAGTGACAGGTACGGCTACGAGCAGTACGTC. Protein: CASSDRYGYEQYV.

V gene TRBV4-2 combines with J gene TRBJ2-3, with TRBD2 matching over 13 bases. V gave up 3 bases and J gave up 4 bases; unmatched junction bases: 10. Germline loops: CDR1 LGHNA, CDR2 YNFKEQ. The CDR3 contains 18 residues. DNA for the CDR3: TGTGCCAGCAGCCATACCTCCGGACTAGCGGGAGATGCAGATACGCAGTATTTT. The encoded protein is CASSHTSGLAGDADTQYF.

The V call is TRBV6-5, the J call TRBJ1-1, with 7 bases identical to TRBD1. J was trimmed by 5 bases and V by 10 bases; bases with no gene match: 7. The CDR3 covers 12 residues. Germline V gives CDR1 MNHEY, CDR2 SVGAGI. In nucleotides, the CDR3 is TGTGCCACCAGACAGGGCAGGACTGAAGCTTTCTTT. Protein sequence: CATRQGRTEAFF.

This clone was recorded once. The V call is TRBV28, the J call TRBJ2-7; 7 bases map to TRBD2. V was clipped by 2 bases and J by 1 base; unmatched bases: 2. Germline V gene sequence: CDR1 MDHEN, CDR2 SYDVKM. This CDR3 has 14 amino acids. The CDR3 sequence is CASSLGRGSYEQYF. The DNA of the CDR3 is TGTGCCAGCAGTTTAGGGAGGGGTTCCTACGAGCAGTACTTC.